The 5 T cell receptor beta chains below were found in one sample sequenced in a study of CD8 T cells in ankylosing spondylitis (dated by TCRdb to 2015 to 2018). Library preparation used 5' RACE. Instrument used: Illumina HiSeq 2500. TCRdb cleaned the public reads at Q25 with fastp, built clones with MiXCR and kept in-frame beta chains. Rows with one shared CDR3 protein collapse into an entry with the most common genes and DNA. In all, the sample holds some 200,000 distinct CDR3 sequences, and 9.5% to 15% of those were seen once. The ten largest clones take up 16% of the sample. Sequencing was carried out using blood, either unsorted or a sorted T cell fraction (not recorded which). Receptors originate from a male donor with ankylosing spondylitis or in good health (not recorded which).

This clonotype appeared a few times. The gene calls are TRBV6-5 and TRBJ2-1; 9 nucleotides agree with TRBD1. The V segment lost 4 bases and the J segment 3 bases; nucleotides outside the gene matches: 7. CDR3 size: 16 residues. Germline-derived CDR1 and CDR2 are MNHEY and SVGAGI. CDR3 residues: CASSSTDRGYYNEQFF. The DNA for the CDR3 is TGTGCCAGCAGTTCTACGGACAGGGGATACTACAATGAGCAGTTCTTC.

There are a few counts of this clonotype. The gene calls are TRBV7-2 and TRBJ2-5, with D unclear. Trimming took off 5 bases at V and 2 bases at J, with 6 bases between the two ends. This CDR3 is 12 amino acids long. Germline V gene lookup returns CDR1 SGHTA and CDR2 FQGNSA. CDR3 sequence reads: CASSPWQETQYF. In DNA form, the CDR3 reads TGTGCCAGCAGCCCGTGGCAAGAGACCCAGTACTTC.

This clonotype was seen at least ten times. The chain carries TRBV4-2 and TRBJ2-2, with 8 bases lining up with TRBD2. CDR1 is LGHNA and CDR2 is YNFKEQ in the germline V gene. V lost 1 base to trimming and J lost 5 bases; unmatched junction nucleotides: 6. CDR3 length: 16 amino acids. The CDR3 reads CASSQVGSGRTGELFF. DNA for the CDR3: TGTGCCAGCAGCCAAGTGGGGAGCGGGAGAACCGGGGAGCTGTTTTTT.

This chain connects TRBV5-6 to TRBJ2-5, with 7 bases matching TRBD2. Germline CDR1 reads SGHDT; CDR2 reads YYEEEE. V dropped 3 bases and J dropped 5; count of bases not matched to a gene: 10. The CDR3 consists of 15 residues. The CDR3, as DNA: TGTGCCAGCAGCTCATCAGGACTAGGCTCCGAGACCCAGTACTTC. It translates to CASSSSGLGSETQYF.

V usage is TRBV11-3 and J usage is TRBJ2-1; 8 nucleotides agree with TRBD2. The CDR3 is made up of 16 amino acids. The V and J ends lost 7 bases and 8 bases, in that order; junction bases with no gene match: 16. Germline V lookup: CDR1 SGHNT, CDR2 YENEEA. CDR3 region: CASTAEMAGGGDEQFF. CDR3 sequence (DNA): TGTGCCAGCACCGCCGAGATGGCGGGGGGCGGGGATGAGCAGTTCTTC.